This T cell receptor beta chain emerged from a study of long-term antiretroviral therapy in people with HIV. Samples were assayed with immunoSEQ v3.0 at survey level. Some clones are missing from TCRdb's copy, which holds only in-frame ones; the method was immunoSEQ multiplex PCR. The profile shows about 11,000 clones, approximately 90% of them singletons. Material: unsorted PBMCs, obtained 0.2 years before starting antiretroviral therapy. This TCR was recovered from a woman aged 40 to 50 with HIV.

The CDR3 region is CASSINTGNYGYTF. The DNA for the CDR3 is TGTGCCAGTAGTATAAACACGGGGAACTATGGCTACACCTTC. J is TRBJ1-2 and V is TRBV19; no reliable D call. CDR3 size: 14 residues. Germline CDR1 is LNHDA and CDR2 is SQIVND (reference sequence). V was clipped by 2 bases and J by 2 bases, with 9 bases between them.